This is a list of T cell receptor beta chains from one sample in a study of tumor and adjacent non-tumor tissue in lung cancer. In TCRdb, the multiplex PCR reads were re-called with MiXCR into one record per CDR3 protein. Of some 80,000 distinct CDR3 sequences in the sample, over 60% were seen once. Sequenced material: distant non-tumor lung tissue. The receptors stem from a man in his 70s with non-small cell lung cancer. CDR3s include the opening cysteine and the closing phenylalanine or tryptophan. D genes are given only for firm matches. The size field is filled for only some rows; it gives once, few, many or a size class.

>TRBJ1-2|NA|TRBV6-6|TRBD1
CANSTPGTGGGYTF
TGTGCCAACAGTACTCCTGGGACAGGGGGCGGCTACACCTTC
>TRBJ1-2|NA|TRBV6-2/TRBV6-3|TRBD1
CASSTDRANYGYAF
TGTGCCAGCAGTACGGACAGGGCTAACTATGGCTACGCCTTC
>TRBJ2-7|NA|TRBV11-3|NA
CASSLGVGYEQYF
TGTGCCAGCAGCTTAGGGGTTGGTTACGAGCAGTACTTC
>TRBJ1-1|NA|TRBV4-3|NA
CASSQDSYGEAFF
TGCGCCAGCAGCCAAGACTCCTACGGTGAAGCTTTCTTT
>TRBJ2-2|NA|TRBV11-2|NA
CVRSIRQVVTGELFF
TGTGTCAGAAGCATAAGACAGGTGGTCACCGGAGAGCTGTTTTTT
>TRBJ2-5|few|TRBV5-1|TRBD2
CASSLATAGGLTPGTQYF
TGCGCCAGCAGCTTGGCTACGGCGGGAGGGCTCACCCCAGGGACCCAGTACTTC
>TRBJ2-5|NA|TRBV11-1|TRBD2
CASSLPTGGQETQYF
TGTGCCAGCAGCCTACCTACCGGGGGGCAAGAGACCCAGTACTTC
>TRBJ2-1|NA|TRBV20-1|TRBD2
CSASGLAVGTGNEQFF
TGCAGTGCTTCGGGACTAGCGGTGGGCACGGGCAATGAGCAGTTCTTC
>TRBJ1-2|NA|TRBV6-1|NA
CVSRFGGAVGYTF
TGTGTCAGCAGATTCGGGGGAGCAGTGGGCTACACCTTC
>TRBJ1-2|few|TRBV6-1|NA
CASDENTNYGYTF
TGTGCCAGCGACGAGAACACTAACTATGGCTACACCTTC
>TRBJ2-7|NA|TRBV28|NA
CASSLEAGFREQYF
TGTGCCAGCAGTTTGGAGGCAGGGTTCCGGGAGCAGTACTTC
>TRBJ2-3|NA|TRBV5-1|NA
CASVQGDTQYF
TGCGCCAGTGTCCAAGGGGATACACAGTATTTT
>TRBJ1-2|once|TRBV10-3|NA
CTITKERDGLYGYTF
TGTACCATCACTAAGGAACGGGACGGCCTATATGGCTACACCTTC
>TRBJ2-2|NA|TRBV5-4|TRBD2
CASCWMSSGATWELFF
TGTGCCAGCTGCTGGATGTCTAGCGGCGCTACCTGGGAGCTGTTTTTT
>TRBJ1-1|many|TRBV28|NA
CASSWEREAFF
TGTGCCAGCAGTTGGGAACGTGAAGCTTTCTTT
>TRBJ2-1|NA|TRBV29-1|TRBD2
CSILGLAGASNEQFF
TGCAGCATATTAGGACTAGCGGGAGCGAGCAATGAGCAGTTCTTC
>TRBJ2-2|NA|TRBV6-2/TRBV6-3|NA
CPNSINTGELFF
TGTCCCAACAGTATCAACACCGGGGAGCTGTTTTTT
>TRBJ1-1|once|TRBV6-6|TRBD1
CASSYSAGQGDTEAFF
TGTGCCAGCAGTTACTCAGCGGGACAGGGAGACACTGAAGCCTTCTTT
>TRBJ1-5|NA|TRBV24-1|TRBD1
CATSQSGQGAGKQPQHF
TGTGCCACCAGTCAATCCGGACAGGGGGCGGGCAAACAGCCCCAGCATTTT
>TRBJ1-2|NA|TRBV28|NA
CATQSPPGAYGYTF
TGTGCCACTCAATCCCCCCCAGGGGCCTATGGATACACGTTC
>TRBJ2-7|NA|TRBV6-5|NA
CTSREYRGHDQYF
TGTACCAGCAGGGAATACAGAGGGCACGACCAGTACTTC
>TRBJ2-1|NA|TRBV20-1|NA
CSAPLVWAFNEQFF
TGCAGTGCTCCTCTAGTGTGGGCCTTTAATGAGCAGTTCTTC
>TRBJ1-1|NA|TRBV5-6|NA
CASIQDRGRTEASF
TGTGCCAGCATTCAGGATAGGGGTCGTACTGAAGCTTCCTTT
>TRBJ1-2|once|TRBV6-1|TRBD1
CASTDRDRNGDGYTF
TGTGCCAGCACCGACCGGGACAGGAACGGTGATGGATACACCTTC
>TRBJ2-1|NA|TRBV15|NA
CATNRRDKYNEQFF
TGTGCCACCAACAGGAGGGACAAATACAATGAGCAGTTCTTC
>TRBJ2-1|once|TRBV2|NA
CASSNLIKLYKQFF
TGTGCCAGCAGTAATTTGATTAAGCTTTATAAGCAGTTCTTC
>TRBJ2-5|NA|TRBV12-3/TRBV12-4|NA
CASGFMGAEEETQYF
TGTGCCAGCGGTTTTATGGGAGCCGAGGAAGAGACCCAGTACTTC
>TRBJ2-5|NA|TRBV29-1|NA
CSVGGETQYF
TGCAGCGTTGGTGGAGAGACCCAGTACTTC
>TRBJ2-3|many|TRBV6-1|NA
CASTSPGTDTQYF
TGTGCCAGTACTTCTCCGGGCACAGATACGCAGTATTTT
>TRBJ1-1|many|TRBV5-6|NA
CASSLPRNTEAFF
TGTGCCAGCAGCTTGCCGAGGAACACTGAAGCTTTCTTT
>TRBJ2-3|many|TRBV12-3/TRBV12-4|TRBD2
CASSARLAGIRTDTQYF
TGTGCCAGCAGTGCAAGACTAGCGGGGATCCGAACAGATACGCAGTATTTT
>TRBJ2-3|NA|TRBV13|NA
CASEGGGTDAHYF
TGTGCCAGCGAGGGCGGAGGCACAGATGCGCATTATTTT
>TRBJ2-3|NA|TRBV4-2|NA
CASSLLGSRTEDTQCF
TGTGCCAGCAGCCTTTTGGGTAGCAGGACGGAAGATACGCAGTGTTTT
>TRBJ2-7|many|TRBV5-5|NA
CASSWGRGSYEQYF
TGTGCCAGCAGCTGGGGCCGGGGCTCCTACGAGCAGTACTTC